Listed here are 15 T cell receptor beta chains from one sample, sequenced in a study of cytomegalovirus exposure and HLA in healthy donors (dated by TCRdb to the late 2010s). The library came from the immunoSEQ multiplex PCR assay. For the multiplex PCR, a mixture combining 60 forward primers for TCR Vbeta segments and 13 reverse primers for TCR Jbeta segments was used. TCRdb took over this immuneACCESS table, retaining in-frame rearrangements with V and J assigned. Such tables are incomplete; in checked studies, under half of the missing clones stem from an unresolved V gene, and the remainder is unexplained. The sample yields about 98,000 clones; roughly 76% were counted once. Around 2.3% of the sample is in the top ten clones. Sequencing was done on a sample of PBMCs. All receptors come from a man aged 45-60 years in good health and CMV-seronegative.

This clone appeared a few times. The CDR3 nucleotides read TGTGCCAGCAGTTACATTAGCGGGGGGGCCATTCAGTACTTC. It encodes CASSYISGGAIQYF. The J gene is TRBJ2-4, the V gene TRBV7-2; the match to TRBD2 covers 11 bases. The CDR3 runs 14 residues. Germline lookup yields CDR1 SGHTA and CDR2 FQGNSA. The V segment lost 6 bases and the J segment 9 bases; nucleotides outside the gene matches: 7.

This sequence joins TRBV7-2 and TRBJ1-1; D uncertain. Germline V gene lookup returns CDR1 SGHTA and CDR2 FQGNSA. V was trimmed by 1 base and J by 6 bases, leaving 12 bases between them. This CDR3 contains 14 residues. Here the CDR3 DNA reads TGTGCCAGCAGCTTAGTGATGGGAGGTTCTGAAGCTTTCTTT. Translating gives CASSLVMGGSEAFF.

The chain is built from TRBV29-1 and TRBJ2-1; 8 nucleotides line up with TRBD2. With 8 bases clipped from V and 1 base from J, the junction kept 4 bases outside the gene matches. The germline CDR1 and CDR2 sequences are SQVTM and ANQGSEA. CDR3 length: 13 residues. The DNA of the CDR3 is TGCAGCACGAGCGGGAGTTCCTACAATGAGCAGTTCTTC. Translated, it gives CSTSGSSYNEQFF.

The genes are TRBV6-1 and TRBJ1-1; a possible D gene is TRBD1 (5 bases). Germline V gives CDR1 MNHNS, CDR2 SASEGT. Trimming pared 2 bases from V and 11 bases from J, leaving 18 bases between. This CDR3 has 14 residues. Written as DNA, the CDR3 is TGTGCCAGCAGTGAACTATCTATCAGGGAGGCGGCTTTCTTT. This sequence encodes CASSELSIREAAFF.

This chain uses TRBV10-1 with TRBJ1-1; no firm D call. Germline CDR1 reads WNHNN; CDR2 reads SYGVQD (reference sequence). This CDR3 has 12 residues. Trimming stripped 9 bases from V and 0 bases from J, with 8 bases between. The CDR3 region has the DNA TGCGCCAGTTGTACAGTGAACACTGAAGCTTTCTTT. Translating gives CASCTVNTEAFF.

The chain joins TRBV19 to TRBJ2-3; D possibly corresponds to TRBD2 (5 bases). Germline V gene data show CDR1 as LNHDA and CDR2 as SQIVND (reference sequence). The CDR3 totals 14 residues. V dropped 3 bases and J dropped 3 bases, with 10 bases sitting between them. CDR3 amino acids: CASSITGWTDTQYF. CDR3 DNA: TGTGCCAGTAGTATTACGGGGTGGACAGATACGCAGTATTTT.

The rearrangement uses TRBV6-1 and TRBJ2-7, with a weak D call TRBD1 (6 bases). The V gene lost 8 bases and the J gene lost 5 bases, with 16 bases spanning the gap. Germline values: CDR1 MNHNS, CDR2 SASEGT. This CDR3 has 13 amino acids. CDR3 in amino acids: CASGRAGENEQYF. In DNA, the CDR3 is TGTGCCAGCGGTCGAGCAGGGGAGAACGAGCAGTACTTC.

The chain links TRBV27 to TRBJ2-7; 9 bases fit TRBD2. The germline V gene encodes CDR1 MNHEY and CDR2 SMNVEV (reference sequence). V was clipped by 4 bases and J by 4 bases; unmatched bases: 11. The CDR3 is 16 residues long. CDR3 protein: CASSYVAGGPKYEQYF. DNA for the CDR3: TGTGCCAGCAGTTACGTGGCGGGAGGGCCGAAATACGAGCAGTACTTC.

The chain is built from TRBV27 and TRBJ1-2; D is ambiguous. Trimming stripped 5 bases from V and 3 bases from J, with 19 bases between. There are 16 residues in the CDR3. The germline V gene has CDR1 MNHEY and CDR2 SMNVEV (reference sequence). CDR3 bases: TGTGCCAGCAGTCCTTTCAAATATGACAAGGACTATGGCTACACCTTC. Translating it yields CASSPFKYDKDYGYTF.

CDR3 region: CASSWTSGRVDEQFF. For the CDR3, the DNA is TGTGCCAGCAGTTGGACTAGCGGGAGGGTCGATGAGCAGTTCTTC. The V and J genes are TRBV28 and TRBJ2-1; 15 positions match TRBD2. V was clipped by 4 bases and J by 8 bases; unmatched bases: 3. The CDR3 is 15 residues long. The germline CDR1 and CDR2 sequences are MDHEN and SYDVKM.

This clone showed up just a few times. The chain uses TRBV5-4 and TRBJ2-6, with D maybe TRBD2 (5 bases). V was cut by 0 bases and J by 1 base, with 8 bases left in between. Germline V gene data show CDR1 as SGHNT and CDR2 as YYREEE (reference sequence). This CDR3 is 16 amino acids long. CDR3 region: CASSLDGVSGANVLTF. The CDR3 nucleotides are TGTGCCAGCAGCTTGGACGGGGTTTCTGGGGCCAACGTCCTGACTTTC.

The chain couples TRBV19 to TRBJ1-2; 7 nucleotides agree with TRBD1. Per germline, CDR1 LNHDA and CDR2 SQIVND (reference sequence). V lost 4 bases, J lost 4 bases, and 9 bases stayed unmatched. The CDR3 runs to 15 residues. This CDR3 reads CASSTPRQGGYGYTF. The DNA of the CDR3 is TGTGCCAGTAGTACACCTCGACAGGGTGGCTATGGCTACACCTTC.

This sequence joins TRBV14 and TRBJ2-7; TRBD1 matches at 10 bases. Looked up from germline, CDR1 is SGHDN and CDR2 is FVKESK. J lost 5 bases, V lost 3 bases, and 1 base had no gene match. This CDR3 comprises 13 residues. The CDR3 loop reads CASSHGTGDEQYF. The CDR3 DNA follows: TGTGCCAGCAGCCACGGGACAGGGGACGAGCAGTACTTC.

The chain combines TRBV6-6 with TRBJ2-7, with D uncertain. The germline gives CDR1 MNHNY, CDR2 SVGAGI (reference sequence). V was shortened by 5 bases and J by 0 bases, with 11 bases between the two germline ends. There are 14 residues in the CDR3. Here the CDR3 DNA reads TGTGCCAGCAGTCGAACTGCCCCCTCCTACGAGCAGTACTTC. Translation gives CASSRTAPSYEQYF.

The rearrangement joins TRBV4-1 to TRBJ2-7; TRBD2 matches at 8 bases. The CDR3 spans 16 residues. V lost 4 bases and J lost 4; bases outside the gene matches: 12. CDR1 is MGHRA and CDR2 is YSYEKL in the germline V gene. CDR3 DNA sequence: TGCGCCAGCAGCCCCCGAGGGGGTAGCGGGGAGTACGAGCAGTACTTC. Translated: CASSPRGGSGEYEQYF.